This T cell receptor (beta chain) was recovered during a study of cytomegalovirus exposure and HLA in healthy donors. For the study at large: Ancestry clustering placed around four fifths of over 300 genotyped donors in the Caucasian-associated cluster. Whole-study findings and limits: Productive status was seen about 90% or about 30% of the time for most TCR beta V segments in an earlier analysis. Immune exposure data for these donors was limited to CMV serostatus.

The PCR used 60 Vbeta and 13 Jbeta primers. The protocol was immunoSEQ multiplex PCR, while the TCRdb copy is restricted to in-frame clones and leaves out a portion. Of some 190,000 clones listed, about 77% are singletons. Trimming cost V 1 base and J 9 bases, with 4 bases left between them. The CDR3 runs 10 residues. Germline V CDR1 and CDR2: DFQATT, SNEGSKA (reference sequence). Of note for this clone: Its specificity is unknown.

Input material: PBMCs. The gene calls are TRBV20-1 and TRBJ2-1; no firm D call. This TCR was sampled from a female donor in good health and CMV-seronegative. The CDR3 DNA reads TGCAGTGCTAGAGTCGTTGAGCAGTTCTTC. This translates into CSARVVEQFF.